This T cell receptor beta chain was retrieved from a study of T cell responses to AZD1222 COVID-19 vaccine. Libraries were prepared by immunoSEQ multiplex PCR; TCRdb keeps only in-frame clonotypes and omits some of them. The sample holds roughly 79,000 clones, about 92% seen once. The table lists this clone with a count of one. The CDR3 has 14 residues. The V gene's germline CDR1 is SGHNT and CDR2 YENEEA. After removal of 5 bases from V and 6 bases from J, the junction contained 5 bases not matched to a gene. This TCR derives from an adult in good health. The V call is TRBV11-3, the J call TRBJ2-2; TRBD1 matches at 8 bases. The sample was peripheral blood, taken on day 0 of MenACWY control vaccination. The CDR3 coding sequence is TGTGCCAGCAGCCGCAGGGGGCTCGCCGGGGAGCTGTTTTTT. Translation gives CASSRRGLAGELFF.